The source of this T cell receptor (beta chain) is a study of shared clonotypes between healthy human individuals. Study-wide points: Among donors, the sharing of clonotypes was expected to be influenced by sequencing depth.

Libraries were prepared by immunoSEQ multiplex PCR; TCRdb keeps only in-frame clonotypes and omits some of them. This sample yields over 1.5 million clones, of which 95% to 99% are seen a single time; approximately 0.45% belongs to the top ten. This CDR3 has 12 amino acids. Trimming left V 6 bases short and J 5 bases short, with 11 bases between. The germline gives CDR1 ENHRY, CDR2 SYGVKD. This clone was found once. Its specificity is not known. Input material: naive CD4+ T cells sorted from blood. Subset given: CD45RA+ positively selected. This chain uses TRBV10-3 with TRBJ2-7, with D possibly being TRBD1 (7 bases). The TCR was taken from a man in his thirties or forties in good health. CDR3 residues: CAIRTGRNEQYF. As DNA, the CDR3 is TGTGCCATCAGGACAGGGAGGAACGAGCAGTACTTC.